Below are 16 T cell receptor beta chains sequenced from a single sample in a study of blood T cell repertoires in COVID-19. The protocol was immunoSEQ multiplex PCR, while the TCRdb copy is restricted to in-frame clones and leaves out a portion. The data contain some 70,000 clones, 85% to 90% of them singletons. Sequenced input: peripheral blood. These receptors originate from a woman at least 80 years old with active COVID-19.

The rearrangement links TRBV7-8 to TRBJ2-7; 12 bases align to TRBD1. Germline trimming cut 5 bases from V and 9 bases from J; bases unmatched to any gene: 11. CDR1 and CDR2 from the germline V gene are SGHVS and FQNEAQ. This CDR3 comprises 15 residues. Written as DNA, the CDR3 is TGTGCCAGCAGCCCCACCGGGACAGGGGGCGCGCGGCAGTACTTC. Encoded protein: CASSPTGTGGARQYF. Drawing the rest from reference TRBV7-8 and TRBJ2-7, the complete variable domain is GAGVSQSPRYKVAKRGQDVALRCDPISGHVSLFWYQQALGQGPEFLTYFQNEAQLDKSGLPSDRFFAERPEGSVSTLKIQRTQQEDSAVYLCASSPTGTGGARQYFGPGTRLTVT.

This chain connects TRBV7-8 to TRBJ1-5, with D unclear. In germline, CDR1 is SGHVS, CDR2 FQNEAQ. The CDR3 contains 16 residues. The V gene lost 0 bases and the J gene lost 0 bases, with 9 bases spanning the gap. CDR3 nucleotides: TGTGCCAGCAGCTTAGCGGCAGTTTATAGCAATCAGCCCCAGCATTTT. It is translated as CASSLAAVYSNQPQHF.

The genes are TRBV6-1 and TRBJ2-5; 8 nucleotides line up with TRBD1. Germline assignment: CDR1 MNHNS and CDR2 SASEGT. Losses at the gene ends were 6 bases for V and 5 bases for J; bases not matched to a gene: 8. This CDR3 contains 14 residues. As DNA, the CDR3 is TGTGCCAGCAGAGAAACAGGGGGTCGGGAGACCCAGTACTTC. Its protein is CASRETGGRETQYF.

The J gene is TRBJ2-1, the V gene TRBV6-6; 13 bases line up with TRBD2. The CDR3 extends over 15 amino acids. V lost 7 bases, J lost 6 bases, and 6 bases stayed unmatched. Germline V lookup: CDR1 MNHNY, CDR2 SVGAGI (reference sequence). DNA of the CDR3: TGTGCCAGCACCATGACTAGCGGGAGGATCAATGAGCAGTTCTTC. Protein sequence: CASTMTSGRINEQFF.

The chain joins TRBV6-7 to TRBJ2-7; 15 bases align to TRBD2. TRBV6-7 is assigned to the ORF class and has an uncertain function. The ends lost 2 bases at V and 12 bases at J; junction bases unmatched: 8. This CDR3 spans 15 amino acids. DNA of the CDR3: TGTGCCAGCAGTTACCCGGGAGGACTAGCGGGAGGGGGGTACTTC. Translation gives CASSYPGGLAGGGYF.

This clone was recorded once. The genes are TRBV12-3 or TRBV12-4 and TRBJ2-1; D is possibly TRBD2 (5 bases). Trimming shortened V by 3 bases and J by 9 bases, and 12 bases separated the two germline ends. The length of the CDR3 is 13 residues. CDR3: CASSLGSGGEQFF. The CDR3 nucleotides read TGTGCCAGCAGTTTGGGCAGCGGAGGTGAGCAGTTCTTC.

The chain uses TRBV11-2 and TRBJ2-7, with 7 bases lining up with TRBD1. The J segment lost 2 bases and the V segment lost 5 bases, leaving 3 bases of the junction unmatched. Germline V gene lookup returns CDR1 SGHAT and CDR2 FQNNGV. The CDR3 has 13 residues. CDR3 in DNA: TGTGCCAGCAGCGTGACAGGGACCTACGAGCAGTACTTC. This translates into CASSVTGTYEQYF.

The CDR3 spells CASSHTGTGPYNEQFF. In DNA, the CDR3 is TGTGCCAGTAGTCACACCGGGACAGGGCCCTACAATGAGCAGTTCTTC. The chain uses TRBV19 and TRBJ2-1; 9 nucleotides align to TRBD1. Looked up from germline, CDR1 is LNHDA and CDR2 is SQIVND (reference sequence). The CDR3 consists of 16 residues. V lost 5 bases to trimming and J lost 2 bases; unmatched junction nucleotides: 7.

V usage is TRBV4-1 and J usage is TRBJ1-5; D is possibly TRBD1 (5 bases). The CDR3 is made up of 17 amino acids. Germline V lookup: CDR1 MGHRA, CDR2 YSYEKL. Trimming took 0 bases from V and 2 from J, leaving 14 bases between them. In DNA, the CDR3 is TGCGCCAGCAGCCAAGAAGCTCAGGGCTGGCGCAATCAGCCCCAGCATTTT. The encoded protein is CASSQEAQGWRNQPQHF.

The chain recombines TRBV24-1 with TRBJ2-7; the match to TRBD1 covers 8 bases. CDR3 length: 13 amino acids. The V gene end was trimmed by 4 bases and the J gene end by 5 bases; junction bases not matched to a gene: 3. The germline V gene encodes CDR1 KGHDR and CDR2 SFDVKD. The CDR3 DNA reads as TGTGCCACCAGTGAGCCGGACAGGGACGAGCAGTACTTC. It codes for CATSEPDRDEQYF.

The V call is TRBV4-3, the J call TRBJ1-2, with D maybe TRBD1 (6 bases). Germline values: CDR1 LGHNA, CDR2 YSLEER. There are 13 residues in the CDR3. Trimming stripped 3 bases from V and 8 bases from J, with 13 bases between. The CDR3 here is CASSQVGGLGYTF. In DNA, the CDR3 is TGCGCCAGCAGCCAGGTCGGGGGGCTCGGCTACACCTTC.

The chain employs TRBV5-1 and TRBJ2-3; TRBD2 aligns across 9 bases. Trimming took 0 bases from V and 6 from J; bases not matched to a gene: 8. CDR3 length: 16 residues. CDR1 SGHRS and CDR2 YFSETQ come from the germline V gene. CDR3 residues: CASSLGGAGGHDTQYF. In DNA form, the CDR3 reads TGCGCCAGCAGCTTGGGGGGAGCGGGAGGCCATGATACGCAGTATTTT.

V usage is TRBV5-6 and J usage is TRBJ1-2, with D possibly matching TRBD1 (6 bases). V dropped 5 bases and J dropped 2 bases, with 13 bases sitting between them. The CDR3 contains 14 residues. Germline CDR1 reads SGHDT; CDR2 reads YYEEEE. CDR3 sequence: CASRRQQGNYGYTF. CDR3 nucleotide sequence: TGTGCCAGCAGGCGACAACAGGGAAACTATGGCTACACCTTC. Full variable domain (missing parts from reference TRBV5-6 and TRBJ1-2): DAGVTQSPTHLIKTRGQQVTLRCSPKSGHDTVSWYQQALGQGPQFIFQYYEEEERQRGNFPDRFSGHQFPNYSSELNVNALLLGDSALYLCASRRQQGNYGYTFGSGTRLTVV.

CDR3 in DNA: TGTGCCAGCAGTTACTCGTCCAGGGGAAACAATCAGCCCCAGCATTTT. Protein: CASSYSSRGNNQPQHF. V and J are TRBV6-2 or TRBV6-3 and TRBJ1-5; a possible D gene is TRBD1 (6 bases). CDR1 and CDR2 from the germline V gene are MNHEY and SVGEGT. The CDR3 is 16 amino acids. Trimming removed 0 bases from V and 3 bases from J, with 12 bases in between.

The chain links TRBV7-2 to TRBJ1-2; D call uncertain. Trimming cost V 2 bases and J 8 bases, with 21 bases left between them. The V gene's germline CDR1 is SGHTA and CDR2 FQGNSA. There are 16 residues in the CDR3. CDR3: CASSLMLNSPAGGYTF. In DNA form, the CDR3 reads TGTGCCAGCAGCTTAATGCTGAACAGTCCCGCGGGGGGCTACACCTTC. The full variable domain, rest sourced from reference TRBV7-2 and TRBJ1-2, is GAGVSQSPSNKVTEKGKDVELRCDPISGHTALYWYRQSLGQGLEFLIYFQGNSAPDKSGLPSDRFSAERTGGSVSTLTIQRTQQEDSAVYLCASSLMLNSPAGGYTFGSGTRLTVV.

This sequence joins TRBV9 and TRBJ1-6, with 8 bases lining up with TRBD1. V lost 4 bases, J lost 8 bases, and 8 bases stayed unmatched. Germline CDR1 is SGDLS and CDR2 is YYNGEE. This CDR3 has 15 residues. The CDR3 loop reads CASSRTGFRDSPLHF. The CDR3 region has the DNA TGTGCCAGCAGCAGGACAGGGTTTAGAGATTCACCCCTCCACTTT.